This section outlines one T cell receptor (beta chain) sequence together with its context. Its cognate antigen is unknown. Germline CDR1 and CDR2: SQVTM and ANQGSEA. With V trimmed by 6 bases and J by 15 bases, 20 bases remained unmatched. The CDR3 is made up of 15 amino acids. The record originates from a study of CD8+CD57+ T cells in acquired aplastic anemia. Study details: DNA recovered from sorted CD4+ and CD8+ cells had a mean of about 3 ug. Approximately 11 million reads were obtained on average for healthy donor CD4+ cells. General study points: CD8+ Simpson's diversity showed no significant patient-control difference. In common between the patients and the controls were twenty-nine CD8+ CDR3 sequences.

The study profiled TCR beta VDJ and CDR3 using genomic DNA as template. TCRdb reprocessed the reads via MiXCR and lists one record per CDR3 protein. The sample yields 150,000 to 200,000 distinct CDR3 sequences, around 60% seen once. The specimen sequenced was sorted CD4+, CD8+, or CD8+CD57+ T cells (not recorded which) from PBMCs. V is TRBV29-1 and J is TRBJ2-1; TRBD1 agrees at 10 bases. This TCR was sampled from a human donor in good health. The CDR3 spells CSVLTGTGELAGGFF. The CDR3 nucleotides read TGCAGCGTCCTTACCGGGACAGGGGAACTAGCTGGAGGGTTCTTC.